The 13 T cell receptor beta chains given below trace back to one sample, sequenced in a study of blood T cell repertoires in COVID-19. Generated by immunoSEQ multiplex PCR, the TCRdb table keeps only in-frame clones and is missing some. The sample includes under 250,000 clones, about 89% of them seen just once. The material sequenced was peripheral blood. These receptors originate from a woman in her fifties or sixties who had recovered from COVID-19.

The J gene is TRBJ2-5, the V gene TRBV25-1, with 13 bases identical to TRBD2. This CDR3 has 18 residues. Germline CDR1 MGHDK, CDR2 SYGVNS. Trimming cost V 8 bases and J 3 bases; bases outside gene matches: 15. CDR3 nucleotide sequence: TGTGCCAGCTCCCCGACGACTAGCGGGGGGTGGGGCAAAGAGACCCAGTACTTC. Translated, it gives CASSPTTSGGWGKETQYF.

The DNA for the CDR3 is TGTGCCAGCAGCTTAACGGGGAATCAGCCCCAGCATTTT. Translated, it gives CASSLTGNQPQHF. V gene TRBV7-9 combines with J gene TRBJ1-5, with D hard to call. Trimming removed 2 bases at V and 4 bases at J, with 6 bases between. This CDR3 is 13 amino acids long. The V gene's germline CDR1 is SEHNR and CDR2 FQNEAQ (reference sequence).

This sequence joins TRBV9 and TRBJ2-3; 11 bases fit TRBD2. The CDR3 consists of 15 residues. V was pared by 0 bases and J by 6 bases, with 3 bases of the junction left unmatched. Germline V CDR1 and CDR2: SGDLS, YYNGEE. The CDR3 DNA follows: TGTGCCAGCAGCGTAGTGGCTAGCGGGGGGGATACGCAGTATTTT. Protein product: CASSVVASGGDTQYF.

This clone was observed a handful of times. The CDR3 spells CASREQGLFYSYEQYF. The CDR3 DNA follows: TGTGCCAGCAGGGAACAGGGATTGTTTTACTCCTACGAGCAGTACTTC. This chain joins TRBV28 and TRBJ2-7; TRBD1 is a possible D gene (6 bases). CDR3 length: 16 residues. Trimming pared 6 bases from V and 0 bases from J, leaving 18 bases between. CDR1 and CDR2 (germline): MDHEN, SYDVKM.

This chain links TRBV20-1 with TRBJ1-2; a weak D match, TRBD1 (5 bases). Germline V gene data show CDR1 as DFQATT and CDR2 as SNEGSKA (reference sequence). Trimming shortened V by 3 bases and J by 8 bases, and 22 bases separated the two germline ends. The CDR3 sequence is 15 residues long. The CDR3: CSASNSGSGGGGYTF. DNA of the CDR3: TGCAGTGCTAGTAATTCGGGCTCGGGGGGAGGAGGCTACACCTTC.

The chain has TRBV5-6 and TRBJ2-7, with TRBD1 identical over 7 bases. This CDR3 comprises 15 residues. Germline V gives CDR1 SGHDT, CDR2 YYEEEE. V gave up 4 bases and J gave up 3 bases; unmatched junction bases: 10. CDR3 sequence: CASSSLARDSYEQYF. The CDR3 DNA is TGTGCCAGCAGCAGCTTGGCCCGGGACAGCTACGAGCAGTACTTC.

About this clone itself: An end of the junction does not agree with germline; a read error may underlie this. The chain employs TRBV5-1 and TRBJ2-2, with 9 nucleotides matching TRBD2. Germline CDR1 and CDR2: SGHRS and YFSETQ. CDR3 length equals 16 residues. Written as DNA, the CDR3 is TGCGCCAGCAGCTTGACCGGACTAGCGAACGCCGGGGAGCTGTTTTTT. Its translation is CASSLTGLANAGELFF. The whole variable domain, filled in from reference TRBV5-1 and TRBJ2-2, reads KAGVTQTPRYLIKTRGQQVTLSCSPISGHRSVSWYQQTPGQGLQFLFEYFSETQRNKGNFPGRFSGRQFSNSRSEMNVSTLELGDSALYLCASSLTGLANAGELFFGEGSRLTVL.

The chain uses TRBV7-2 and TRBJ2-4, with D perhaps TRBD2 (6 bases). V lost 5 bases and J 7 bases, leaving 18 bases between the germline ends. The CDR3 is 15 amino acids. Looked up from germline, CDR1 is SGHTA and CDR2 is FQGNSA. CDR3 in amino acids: CASSPPEGGGNIQYF. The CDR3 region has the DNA TGTGCCAGCAGCCCCCCAGAGGGAGGAGGGAACATTCAGTACTTC.

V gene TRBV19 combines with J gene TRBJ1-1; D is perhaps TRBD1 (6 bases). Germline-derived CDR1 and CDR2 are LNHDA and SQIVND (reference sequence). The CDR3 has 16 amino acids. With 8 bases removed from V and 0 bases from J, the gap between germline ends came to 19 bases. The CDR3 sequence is CASHQGLGYMNTEAFF. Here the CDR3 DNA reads TGTGCCAGTCATCAGGGGTTGGGATACATGAACACTGAAGCTTTCTTT.

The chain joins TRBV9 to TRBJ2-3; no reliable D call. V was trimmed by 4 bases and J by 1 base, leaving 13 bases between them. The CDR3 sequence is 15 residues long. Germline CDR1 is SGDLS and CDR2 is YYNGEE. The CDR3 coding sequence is TGTGCCAGCAGCCTAGGTGGCCAAGGCACAGATACGCAGTATTTT. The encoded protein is CASSLGGQGTDTQYF. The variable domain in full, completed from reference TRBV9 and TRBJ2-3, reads DSGVTQTPKHLITATGQRVTLRCSPRSGDLSVYWYQQSLDQGLQFLIQYYNGEERAKGNILERFSAQQFPDLHSELNLSSLELGDSALYFCASSLGGQGTDTQYFGPGTRLTVL.

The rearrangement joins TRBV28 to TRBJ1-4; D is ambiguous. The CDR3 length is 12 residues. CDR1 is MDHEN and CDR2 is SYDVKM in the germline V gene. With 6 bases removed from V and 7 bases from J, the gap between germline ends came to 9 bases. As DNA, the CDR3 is TGTGCCAGCAGGCCCTATGGTGAAAAACTGTTTTTT. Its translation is CASRPYGEKLFF. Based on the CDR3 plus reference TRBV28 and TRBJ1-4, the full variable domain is DVKVTQSSRYLVKRTGEKVFLECVQDMDHENMFWYRQDPGLGLRLIYFSYDVKMKEKGDIPEGYSVSREKKERFSLILESASTNQTSMYLCASRPYGEKLFFGSGTQLSVL.

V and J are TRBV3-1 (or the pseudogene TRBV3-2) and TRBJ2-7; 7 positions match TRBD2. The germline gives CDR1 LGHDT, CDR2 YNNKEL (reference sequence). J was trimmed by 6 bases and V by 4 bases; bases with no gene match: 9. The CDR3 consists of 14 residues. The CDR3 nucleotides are TGTGCCAGCAGCCCCGTGATAGCGGGCCTCGAGCAGTACTTC. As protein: CASSPVIAGLEQYF.

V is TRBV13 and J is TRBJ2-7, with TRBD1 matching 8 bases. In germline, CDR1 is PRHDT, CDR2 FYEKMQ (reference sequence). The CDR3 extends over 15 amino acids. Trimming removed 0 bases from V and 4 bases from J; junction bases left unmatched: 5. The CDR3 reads CASSLGGQASYEQYF. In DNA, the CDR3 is TGTGCCAGCAGCTTAGGGGGACAGGCCTCATACGAGCAGTACTTC.